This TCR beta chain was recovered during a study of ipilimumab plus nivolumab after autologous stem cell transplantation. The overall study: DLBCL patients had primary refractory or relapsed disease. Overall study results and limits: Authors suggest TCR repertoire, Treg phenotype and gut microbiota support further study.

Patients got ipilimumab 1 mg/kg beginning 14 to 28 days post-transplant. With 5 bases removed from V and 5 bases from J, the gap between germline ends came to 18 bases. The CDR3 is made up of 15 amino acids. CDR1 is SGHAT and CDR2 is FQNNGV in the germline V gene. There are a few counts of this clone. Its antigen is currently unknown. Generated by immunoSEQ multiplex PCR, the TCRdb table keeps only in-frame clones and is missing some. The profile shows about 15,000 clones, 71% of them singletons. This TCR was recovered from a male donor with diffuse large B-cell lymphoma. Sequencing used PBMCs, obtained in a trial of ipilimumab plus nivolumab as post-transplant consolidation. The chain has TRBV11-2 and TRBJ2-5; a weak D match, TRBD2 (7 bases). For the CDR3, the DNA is TGTGCCAGCAGCCCAGAGGGGGGGGTAAGGGAGACCCAGTACTTC. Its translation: CASSPEGGVRETQYF.